This T cell receptor (beta chain) was identified in a study of neurological immune-mediated disorders. General study results and limits: The study phylogenetically grouped the repertoires of 18 of 34 multiple sclerosis patients into one related-CDR3 cluster, a possible signature. The highest TCR clonal expansion occurred in HTLV-1-associated myelopathy; multiple sclerosis fell below healthy controls. Among expanded clones, no CDR3 amino acid sequences were shared across subjects, a pattern suggesting private repertoires in all groups.

The length of the CDR3 is 13 residues. Per the germline V gene, CDR1 is SGDLS and CDR2 is YYNGEE. Trimming left V 3 bases short and J 9 bases short, with 13 bases between. This clonotype was observed many times. As yet, its antigen is unknown. TCRdb re-called the 5' RACE reads through MiXCR, storing one row per CDR3 protein. The sample lists around 35,000 distinct CDR3 sequences; roughly 1.6% were seen once. The genes are TRBV9 and TRBJ2-1; D call uncertain. The sequencing input was PBMCs. This receptor was taken from a woman aged 25 to 39 with multiple sclerosis. The CDR3 sequence is CASSAPGSGEQFF. CDR3 sequence (DNA): TGTGCCAGCAGCGCTCCGGGCTCTGGTGAGCAGTTCTTC.